What follows are 12 T cell receptor beta chains derived from one specimen sequenced in a study of tumor-infiltrating lymphocytes in primary liver carcinoma. The researchers produced TCR beta cDNA from around 0.5 ug total RNA with a constant-region primer. Modified slightly, ARM-PCR produced TCR beta libraries over three nested multiplex PCR rounds. The opening two PCR rounds, around 9 cycles each, paired TRBV1-TRBV30 forward primers with a C-beta reverse primer. In TCRdb, the multiplex PCR reads were re-called with MiXCR into one record per CDR3 protein. The repertoire holds tens of thousands of distinct CDR3 sequences, with about 70% as singletons. Co-extracting RNA and DNA was done with roughly 17-34 mg of unsorted bulk tissue as input. Sequencing was done on a sample of liver tumor tissue from sampling region 4. The subset here: tumor region T4, right-lateral pole. Every receptor here comes from a man aged 40-49 years with primary liver carcinoma and hepatitis B virus infection.

To note about this clonotype: At one end the junction does not follow the germline gene, possibly because of a read error. The chain uses TRBV11-2 and TRBJ2-3, with a tentative D call TRBD2 (6 bases). The CDR3 consists of 15 residues. Germline CDR1 is SGHAT and CDR2 is FQNNGV. The CDR3 loop is CVSSDGGSGRRTQYF. The CDR3 nucleotides read TGTGTCAGCAGCGACGGAGGGAGTGGGAGACGGACGCAGTATTTT.

This sequence joins TRBV29-1 and TRBJ2-1, with D possibly TRBD2 on 7 matching bases. CDR1 and CDR2 (germline): SQVTM, ANQGSEA. Trimming cost V 1 base and J 6 bases, with 19 bases left between them. The CDR3 runs to 16 residues. CDR3 sequence: CSVEGGANGRFNEQFF. In DNA, the CDR3 is TGCAGCGTTGAAGGGGGGGCTAACGGGAGGTTCAATGAGCAGTTCTTC.

As for this clonotype: One junction end disagrees with the germline gene, perhaps due to a read error. The chain recombines TRBV7-9 with TRBJ2-1; D gene ambiguous. Germline V CDR1 and CDR2: SEHNR, FQNEAQ (reference sequence). The CDR3 spans 12 residues. The CDR3 sequence: CVSSLLEQFSIF. CDR3 DNA sequence: TGTGTCAGCAGTCTCTTAGAGCAGTTCTCCATCTTC.

This clonotype has a single count. A junction boundary mismatches the germline segment, possibly from a read error. CDR3 sequence: CGSSRGLAGDYEQYF. In nucleotides, the CDR3 is TGTGGCAGCAGTCGGGGACTAGCGGGAGACTACGAGCAGTACTTC. V usage is TRBV6-5 and J usage is TRBJ2-7; 14 nucleotides align to TRBD2. The CDR3 length is 15 residues. Germline V gene sequence: CDR1 MNHEY, CDR2 SVGAGI.

This sequence joins TRBV6-5 and TRBJ2-7, with 10 bases identical to TRBD2. The CDR3 extends over 15 amino acids. V was pared by 5 bases and J by 3 bases, with 7 bases of the junction left unmatched. Germline CDR1 MNHEY, CDR2 SVGAGI. CDR3 nucleotide sequence: TGTGCCAGCAGTGGGGGACTAGCGCGAGGCTACGAGCAGTACTTC. Its translation is CASSGGLARGYEQYF.

The chain is built from TRBV29-1 and TRBJ2-1; D is ambiguous. The CDR3 sequence is 14 residues long. With 6 bases removed from V and 10 bases from J, the gap between germline ends came to 22 bases. Per the germline V gene, CDR1 is SQVTM and CDR2 is ANQGSEA. The DNA for the CDR3 is TGCAGCGTGACCGGGCCCAACCTAAGCAACGAGCAGTTCTTC. This sequence encodes CSVTGPNLSNEQFF.

For the CDR3, the DNA is TGTGCCAGCAGCTCCGGACTAGCGGGAGGGTCCGGTGAGCAGTTCTTC. This codes for CASSSGLAGGSGEQFF. The chain is built from TRBV7-3 and TRBJ2-1; 15 nucleotides align to TRBD2. Germline V gives CDR1 SGHTA, CDR2 FQGTGA. This CDR3 is 16 amino acids long. Trimming took 4 bases from V and 9 from J; bases not matched to a gene: 7.

This clonotype was seen a few times. Being one base from a much bigger clone, this may be a read error. V usage is TRBV5-1 and J usage is TRBJ2-3; TRBD1 matches at 8 bases. Per the germline V gene, CDR1 is SGHRS and CDR2 is YFSETQ. CDR3 length: 14 residues. DNA for the CDR3: TGCGTCAGCAGCCGGACAGGGCCCACGGATACGCAGTATTTT. Protein product: CVSSRTGPTDTQYF. The full variable domain, with the rest looked up from reference TRBV5-1 and TRBJ2-3, is KAGVTQTPRYLIKTRGQQVTLSCSPISGHRSVSWYQQTPGQGLQFLFEYFSETQRNKGNFPGRFSGRQFSNSRSEMNVSTLELGDSALYLCVSSRTGPTDTQYFGPGTRLTVL.

V gene TRBV20-1 combines with J gene TRBJ2-5; possible D gene TRBD1, 5 bases. V lost 0 bases, J lost 2 bases, and 13 bases lay in between. CDR3 length: 15 amino acids. Germline V gene data show CDR1 as DFQATT and CDR2 as SNEGSKA (reference sequence). CDR3 nucleotides: TGCAGTGCTAGAGATCCTTGGGGCATACAAGAGACCCAGTACTTC. It translates to CSARDPWGIQETQYF.

This clonotype has only one observation. A read error may produce the germline difference seen at one junction end. The chain employs TRBV11-1 and TRBJ2-3; 11 bases align to TRBD2. This CDR3 region has 16 residues. The V gene's germline CDR1 is SGHAT and CDR2 FQDESV (reference sequence). The CDR3 nucleotides read TGTGTCACCAGCAAGGGACTAGCGGTTAGCACAGGTACGCAGTATTTT. It translates to CVTSKGLAVSTGTQYF. Together with reference TRBV11-1 and TRBJ2-3, the CDR3 gives the full variable domain: EAEVAQSPRYKITEKSQAVAFWCDPISGHATLYWYRQILGQGPELLVQFQDESVVDDSQLPKDRFSAERLKGVDSTLKIQPAELGDSAMYLCVTSKGLAVSTGTQYFGPGTRLTVL.

The table lists this clonotype with many counts. The chain is built from TRBV28 and TRBJ2-3; 9 positions agree with TRBD1. CDR1 MDHEN and CDR2 SYDVKM come from the germline V gene. V lost 1 base, J lost 5 bases, and 10 bases stayed unmatched. CDR3 size: 17 residues. The CDR3 region is CASSLSPHRGQEDTQYF. The CDR3 DNA reads TGTGCCAGCAGTTTATCCCCGCACAGGGGGCAGGAAGATACGCAGTATTTT. The complete variable domain, with remaining parts taken from reference TRBV28 and TRBJ2-3, reads DVKVTQSSRYLVKRTGEKVFLECVQDMDHENMFWYRQDPGLGLRLIYFSYDVKMKEKGDIPEGYSVSREKKERFSLILESASTNQTSMYLCASSLSPHRGQEDTQYFGPGTRLTVL.

On this clonotype itself: A junction boundary mismatches the germline segment, possibly from a read error. The chain links TRBV4-1 to TRBJ2-2; D perhaps matches TRBD2 (5 bases). Per germline, CDR1 MGHRA and CDR2 YSYEKL. The CDR3 runs 15 residues. The DNA for the CDR3 is TGCGCCAGCAGCCAAGAAGTTTCTAACACCGGGGAGTTGTTTTTT. Protein product: CASSQEVSNTGELFF.